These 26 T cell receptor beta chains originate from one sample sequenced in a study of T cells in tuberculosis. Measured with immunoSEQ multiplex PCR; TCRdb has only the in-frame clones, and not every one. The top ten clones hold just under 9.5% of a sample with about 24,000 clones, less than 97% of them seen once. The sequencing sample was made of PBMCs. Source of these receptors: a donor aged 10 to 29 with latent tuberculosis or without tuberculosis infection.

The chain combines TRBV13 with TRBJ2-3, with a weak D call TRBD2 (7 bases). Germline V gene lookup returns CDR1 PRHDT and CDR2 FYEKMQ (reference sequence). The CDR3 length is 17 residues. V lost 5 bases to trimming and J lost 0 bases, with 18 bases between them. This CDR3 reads CASSRGAGASSTDTQYF. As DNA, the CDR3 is TGTGCCAGCAGCAGGGGTGCGGGGGCCTCTAGCACAGATACGCAGTATTTT.

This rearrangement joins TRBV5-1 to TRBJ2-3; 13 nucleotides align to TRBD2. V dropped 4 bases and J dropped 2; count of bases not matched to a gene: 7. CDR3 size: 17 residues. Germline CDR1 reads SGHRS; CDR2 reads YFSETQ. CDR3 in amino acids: CASSPSGLAGDTDTQYF. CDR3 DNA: TGCGCCAGCAGCCCATCCGGACTAGCGGGGGACACAGATACGCAGTATTTT.

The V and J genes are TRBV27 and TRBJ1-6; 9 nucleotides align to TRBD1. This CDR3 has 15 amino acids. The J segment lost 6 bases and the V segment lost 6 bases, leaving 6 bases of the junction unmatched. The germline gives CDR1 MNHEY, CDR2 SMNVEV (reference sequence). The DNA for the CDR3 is TGTGCCAGCAGGAGTGGGACAGGGATTAATTCACCCCTCCACTTT. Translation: CASRSGTGINSPLHF.

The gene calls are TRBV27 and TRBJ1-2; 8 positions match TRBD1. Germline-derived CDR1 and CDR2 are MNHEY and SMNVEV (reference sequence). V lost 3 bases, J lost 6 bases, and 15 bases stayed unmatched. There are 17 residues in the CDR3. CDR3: CASSLSGQGGDRDGYTF. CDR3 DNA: TGTGCCAGCAGTTTGAGCGGACAGGGAGGGGATAGGGATGGCTACACCTTC.

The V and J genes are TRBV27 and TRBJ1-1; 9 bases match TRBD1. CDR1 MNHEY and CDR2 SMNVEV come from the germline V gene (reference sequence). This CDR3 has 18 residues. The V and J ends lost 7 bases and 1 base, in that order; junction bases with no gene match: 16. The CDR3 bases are TGTGCCAGCACCCTAACTGCCGGGACAGGGAGGCCGAACACTGAAGCTTTCTTT. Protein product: CASTLTAGTGRPNTEAFF.

Here the CDR3 DNA reads TGTGCCAGCAGCTCCCTAGCGGGGGGTTATGATACGCAGTATTTT. Its translation is CASSSLAGGYDTQYF. The V gene is TRBV7-2, the J gene TRBJ2-3; 11 bases match TRBD2. CDR1 is SGHTA and CDR2 is FQGNSA in the germline V gene. The CDR3 runs to 15 residues. V shed 4 bases and J 6 bases; nucleotides not matched to a gene: 6.

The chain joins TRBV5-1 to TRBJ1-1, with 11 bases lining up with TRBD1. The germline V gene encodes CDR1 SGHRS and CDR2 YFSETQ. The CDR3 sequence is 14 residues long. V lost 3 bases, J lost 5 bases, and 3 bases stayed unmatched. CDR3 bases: TGCGCCAGCAGCTCCGGACAGGGGGCAACTGAAGCTTTCTTT. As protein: CASSSGQGATEAFF.

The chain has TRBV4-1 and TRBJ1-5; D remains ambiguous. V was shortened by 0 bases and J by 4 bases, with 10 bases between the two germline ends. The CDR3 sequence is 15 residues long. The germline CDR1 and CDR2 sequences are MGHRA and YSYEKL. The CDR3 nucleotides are TGCGCCAGCAGCCAAGATAATTTCAGGAATCAGCCCCAGCATTTT. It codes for CASSQDNFRNQPQHF.

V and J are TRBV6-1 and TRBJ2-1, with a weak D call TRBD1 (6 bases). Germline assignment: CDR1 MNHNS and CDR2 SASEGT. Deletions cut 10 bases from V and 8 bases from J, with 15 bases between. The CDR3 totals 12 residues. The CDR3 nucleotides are TGTGCCATAGGGAACAGGGCCGATGAGCAGTTCTTC. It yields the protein CAIGNRADEQFF.

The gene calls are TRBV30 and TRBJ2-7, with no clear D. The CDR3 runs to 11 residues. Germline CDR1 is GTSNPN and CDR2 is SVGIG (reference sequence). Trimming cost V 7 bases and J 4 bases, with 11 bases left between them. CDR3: CASQVKYEQYF. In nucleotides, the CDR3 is TGTGCCTCACAAGTAAAGTACGAGCAGTACTTC.

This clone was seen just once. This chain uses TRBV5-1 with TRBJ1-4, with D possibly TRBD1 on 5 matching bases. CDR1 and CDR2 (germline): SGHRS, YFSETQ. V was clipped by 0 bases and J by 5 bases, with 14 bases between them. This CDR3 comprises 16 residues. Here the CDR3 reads CASSLAPTAVNEKLFF. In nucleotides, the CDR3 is TGCGCCAGCAGCTTGGCCCCGACAGCCGTAAATGAAAAACTGTTTTTT.

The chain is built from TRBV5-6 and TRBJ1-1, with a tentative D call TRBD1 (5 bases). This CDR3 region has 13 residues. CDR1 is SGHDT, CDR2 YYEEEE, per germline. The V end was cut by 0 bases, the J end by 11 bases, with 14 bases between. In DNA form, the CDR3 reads TGTGCCAGCAGCTTGGAGGAGGGGATGAAGGCTTTCTTT. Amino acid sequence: CASSLEEGMKAFF.

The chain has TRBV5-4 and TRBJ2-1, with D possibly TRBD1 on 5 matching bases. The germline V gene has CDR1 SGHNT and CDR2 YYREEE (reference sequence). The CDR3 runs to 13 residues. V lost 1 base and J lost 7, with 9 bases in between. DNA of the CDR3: TGTGCCAGCAGCTTGACAGGAGAAAATGAGCAGTTCTTC. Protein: CASSLTGENEQFF.

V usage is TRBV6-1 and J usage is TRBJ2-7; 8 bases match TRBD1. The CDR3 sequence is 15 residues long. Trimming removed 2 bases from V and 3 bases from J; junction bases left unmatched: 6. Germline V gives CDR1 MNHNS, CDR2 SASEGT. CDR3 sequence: CASSELDRAVYEQYV. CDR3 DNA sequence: TGTGCCAGCAGTGAACTGGACAGGGCAGTCTACGAGCAGTACGTC.

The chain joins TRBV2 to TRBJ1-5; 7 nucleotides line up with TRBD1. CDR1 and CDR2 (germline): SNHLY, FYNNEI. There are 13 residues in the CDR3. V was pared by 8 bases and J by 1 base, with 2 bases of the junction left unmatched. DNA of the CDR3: TGTGCCAGCGAGGGGGCGAGCAATCAGCCCCAGCATTTT. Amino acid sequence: CASEGASNQPQHF.

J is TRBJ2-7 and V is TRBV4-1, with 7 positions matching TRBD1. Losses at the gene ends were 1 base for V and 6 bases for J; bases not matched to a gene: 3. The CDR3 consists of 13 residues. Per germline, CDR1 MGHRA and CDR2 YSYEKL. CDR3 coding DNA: TGCGCCAGCAGCCAAGCCAGGGGGTCCGAGCAGTACGTC. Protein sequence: CASSQARGSEQYV.

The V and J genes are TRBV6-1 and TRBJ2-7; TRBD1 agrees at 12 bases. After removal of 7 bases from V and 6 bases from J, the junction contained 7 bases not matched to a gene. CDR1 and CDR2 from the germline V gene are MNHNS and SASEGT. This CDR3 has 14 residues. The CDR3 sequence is CASTTGQGASEQYF. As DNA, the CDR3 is TGTGCCAGCACTACGGGACAGGGGGCCAGCGAGCAGTACTTC.

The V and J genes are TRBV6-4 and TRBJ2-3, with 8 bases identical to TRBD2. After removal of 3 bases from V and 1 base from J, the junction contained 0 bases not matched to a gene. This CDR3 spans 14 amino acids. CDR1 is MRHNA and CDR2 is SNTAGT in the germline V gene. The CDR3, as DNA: TGTGCCAGCAGTGAGCGGGGGGGCACAGATACGCAGTATTTT. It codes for CASSERGGTDTQYF.

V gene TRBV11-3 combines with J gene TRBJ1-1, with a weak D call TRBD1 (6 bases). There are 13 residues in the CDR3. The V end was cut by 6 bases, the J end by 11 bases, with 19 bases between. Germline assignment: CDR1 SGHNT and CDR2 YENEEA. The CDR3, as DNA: TGTGCCAGCAGTTCTCCAGGGGTCGACGGGGCTTTCTTT. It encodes CASSSPGVDGAFF.

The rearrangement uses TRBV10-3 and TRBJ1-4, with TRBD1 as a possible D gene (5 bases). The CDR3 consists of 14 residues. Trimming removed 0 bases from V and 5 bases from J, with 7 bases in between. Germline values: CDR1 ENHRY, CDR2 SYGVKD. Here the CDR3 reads CAISESTVNEKLFF. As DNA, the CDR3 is TGTGCCATCAGTGAGTCGACAGTCAATGAAAAACTGTTTTTT.

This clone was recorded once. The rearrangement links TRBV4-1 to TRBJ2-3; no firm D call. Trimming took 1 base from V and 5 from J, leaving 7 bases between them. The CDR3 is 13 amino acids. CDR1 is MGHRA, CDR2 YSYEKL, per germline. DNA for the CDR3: TGCGCCAGCAGCCAAGTTTTTAGAGATACGCAGTATTTT. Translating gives CASSQVFRDTQYF.

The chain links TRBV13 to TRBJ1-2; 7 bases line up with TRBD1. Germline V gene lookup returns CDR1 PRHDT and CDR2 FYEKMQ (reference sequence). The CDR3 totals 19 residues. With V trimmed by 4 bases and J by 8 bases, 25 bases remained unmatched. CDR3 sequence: CASSSPRSLWDSGLRGYTF. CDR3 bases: TGTGCCAGCAGCTCTCCTAGGTCTCTATGGGACAGTGGATTAAGAGGCTACACCTTC.

The CDR3: CASDYGTMNTEAFF. The CDR3 nucleotides are TGCGCCAGCGACTACGGAACCATGAACACTGAAGCTTTCTTT. This chain links TRBV5-1 with TRBJ1-1; unclear D gene. Deletions cut 7 bases from V and 0 bases from J, with 13 bases between. The length of the CDR3 is 14 residues. The germline CDR1 and CDR2 sequences are SGHRS and YFSETQ.

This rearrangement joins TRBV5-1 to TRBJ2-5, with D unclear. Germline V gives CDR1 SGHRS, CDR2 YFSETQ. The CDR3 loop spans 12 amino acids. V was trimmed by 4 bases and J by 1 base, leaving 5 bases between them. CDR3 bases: TGCGCCAGCAGCCAGTCCCAAGAGACCCAGTACTTC. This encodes CASSQSQETQYF.

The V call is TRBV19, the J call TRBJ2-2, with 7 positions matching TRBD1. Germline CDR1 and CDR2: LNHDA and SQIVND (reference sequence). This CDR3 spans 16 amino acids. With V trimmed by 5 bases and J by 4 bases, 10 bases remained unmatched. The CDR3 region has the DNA TGTGCCAGTAGTCGAGGGGGCACAGGGGCCACCGGGGAGCTGTTTTTT. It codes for CASSRGGTGATGELFF. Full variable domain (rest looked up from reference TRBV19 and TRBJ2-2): DGGITQSPKYLFRKEGQNVTLSCEQNLNHDAMYWYRQDPGQGLRLIYYSQIVNDFQKGDIAEGYSVSREKKESFPLTVTSAQKNPTAFYLCASSRGGTGATGELFFGEGSRLTVL.

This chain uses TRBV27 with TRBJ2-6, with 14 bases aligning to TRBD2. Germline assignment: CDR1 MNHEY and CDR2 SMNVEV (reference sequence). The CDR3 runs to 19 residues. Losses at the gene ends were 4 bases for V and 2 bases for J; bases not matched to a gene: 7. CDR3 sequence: CASSSDRLAGGPGANVLTF. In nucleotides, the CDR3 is TGTGCCAGCAGTTCCGACCGACTAGCGGGGGGGCCTGGGGCCAACGTCCTGACTTTC.